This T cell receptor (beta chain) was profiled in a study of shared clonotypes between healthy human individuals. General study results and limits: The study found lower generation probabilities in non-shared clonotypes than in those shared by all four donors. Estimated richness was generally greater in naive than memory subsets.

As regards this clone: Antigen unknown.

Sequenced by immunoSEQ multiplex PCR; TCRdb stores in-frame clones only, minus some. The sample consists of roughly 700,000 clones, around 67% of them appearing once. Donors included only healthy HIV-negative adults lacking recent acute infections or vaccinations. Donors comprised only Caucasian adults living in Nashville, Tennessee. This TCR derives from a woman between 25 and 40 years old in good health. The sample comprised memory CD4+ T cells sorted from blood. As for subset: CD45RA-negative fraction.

CDR3 loop: CASSYGTEGTGELFF. The CDR3 DNA is TGCGCCAGCAGCTATGGGACGGAGGGGACCGGGGAGCTGTTTTTT. The chain combines TRBV5-1 with TRBJ2-2; D possibly corresponds to TRBD2 (6 bases). The germline V gene has CDR1 SGHRS and CDR2 YFSETQ. V lost 3 bases and J lost 5, with 14 bases in between. CDR3 length: 15 residues.